A single sample gave rise to the 14 T cell receptor beta chains below, sequenced in a study of T cells in Graves' hyperthyroidism and ophthalmopathy. Authors of the study amplified TCR beta CDR3 regions from RNA transcripts. An initial round of RT-PCR targeting the TCR CDR3 relied on the HTBI primer set. TCRdb processed the multiplex PCR reads anew with MiXCR; each CDR3 protein has one entry. The sample includes some 250,000 distinct CDR3 sequences, 13% to 15% of them seen just once. Specimen: blood. The origin of the receptors is a woman in her forties with Graves' hyperthyroidism that later progressed to Graves' ophthalmopathy.

This clonotype was picked up many times. This sequence joins TRBV6-5 and TRBJ1-2; D gene uncertain. Germline CDR1 MNHEY, CDR2 SVGAGI. V was trimmed by 1 base and J by 7 bases, leaving 13 bases between them. The CDR3 is 14 amino acids. The CDR3 sequence is CASSYFGPEGGYTF. The CDR3 nucleotides read TGTGCCAGCAGTTACTTCGGACCCGAGGGTGGCTACACCTTC.

At least ten counts were recorded for this clonotype. The chain employs TRBV15 and TRBJ1-1, with D unclear. This CDR3 has 14 amino acids. Germline V lookup: CDR1 LNHNV, CDR2 YYDKDF (reference sequence). V was clipped by 0 bases and J by 4 bases, with 9 bases between them. The CDR3 protein is CATSRDQVGTEAFF. CDR3 DNA: TGTGCCACCAGCAGAGACCAGGTTGGCACTGAAGCTTTCTTT. Complete variable domain (other parts from reference TRBV15 and TRBJ1-1): DAMVIQNPRYQVTQFGKPVTLSCSQTLNHNVMYWYQQKSSQAPKLLFHYYDKDFNNEADTPDNFQSRRPNTSFCFLDIRSPGLGDTAMYLCATSRDQVGTEAFFGQGTRLTVV.

This clonotype was counted many times. J is TRBJ2-3 and V is TRBV10-2, with 7 bases that match TRBD2. The junction had 2 bases not matched to a gene; V was cut back by 6 bases and J by 2 bases. Germline lookup yields CDR1 WSHSY and CDR2 SAAADI. The CDR3 loop spans 13 amino acids. The CDR3 nucleotides read TGCGCCAGCAGGGGGACTACCACAGATACGCAGTATTTT. The encoded protein is CASRGTTTDTQYF.

This clonotype has only a few counts. The V and J genes are TRBV9 and TRBJ2-3, with 9 bases matching TRBD1. CDR1 is SGDLS and CDR2 is YYNGEE in the germline V gene. Unmatched junction bases numbered 16, after V lost 4 bases and J lost 1 base. The CDR3 runs 19 residues. DNA of the CDR3: TGTGCCAGCAGCCACCCTAGGCCTGGTGGGGACAGGGGCACAGATACGCAGTATTTT. Encoded protein: CASSHPRPGGDRGTDTQYF.

This clonotype showed up many times. J is TRBJ1-1 and V is TRBV12-3 or TRBV12-4; D is unresolved. The CDR3 totals 18 residues. V shed 7 bases and J shed 1 base, with 25 bases lying between them. The CDR3 loop is CASTHHPGVLLQNTEAFF. The CDR3 coding sequence is TGTGCCAGCACTCACCATCCGGGAGTCCTCCTCCAGAACACTGAAGCTTTCTTT.

The sample holds a few counts of this clonotype. The chain recombines TRBV9 with TRBJ1-6, with TRBD1 matching over 8 bases. This CDR3 spans 15 amino acids. The J segment lost 4 bases and the V segment lost 5 bases, leaving 5 bases of the junction unmatched. CDR1 is SGDLS and CDR2 is YYNGEE in the germline V gene. CDR3 DNA sequence: TGTGCCAGCAGTGCTGGACAGGGTTATAATTCACCCCTCCACTTT. Translation: CASSAGQGYNSPLHF.

This clonotype has at least ten counts. The chain links TRBV7-2 to TRBJ2-7; TRBD2 aligns across 9 bases. The V segment lost 5 bases and the J segment 0 bases; nucleotides outside the gene matches: 5. CDR3 size: 15 residues. The germline gives CDR1 SGHTA, CDR2 FQGNSA. The CDR3 is CASSLGLASSYEQYF. CDR3 nucleotide sequence: TGTGCCAGCAGCCTTGGACTAGCGTCCTCCTACGAGCAGTACTTC.

This clonotype was observed a few times. The rearrangement uses TRBV20-1 and TRBJ2-2, with 9 bases fitting TRBD2. With V trimmed by 6 bases and J by 4 bases, 6 bases remained unmatched. CDR1 and CDR2 from the germline V gene are DFQATT and SNEGSKA (reference sequence). The CDR3 totals 14 residues. The CDR3 here is CSAGTSHSTGELFF. The CDR3 DNA sequence: TGCAGTGCAGGGACTAGCCATTCCACCGGGGAGCTGTTTTTT.

This clonotype was counted many times. This chain uses TRBV30 with TRBJ1-1, with D possibly TRBD1 on 5 matching bases. The CDR3 spans 14 residues. Trimming stripped 0 bases from V and 4 bases from J, with 12 bases between. CDR1 and CDR2 (germline): GTSNPN, SVGIG (reference sequence). The CDR3 DNA reads as TGTGCCTGGAGTGTAGACGGTGGGGGCACTGAAGCTTTCTTT. Encoded protein: CAWSVDGGGTEAFF.

There are many counts of this clonotype. V and J are TRBV28 and TRBJ2-1; D call uncertain. Trimming removed 4 bases from V and 0 bases from J, with 10 bases in between. Germline-derived CDR1 and CDR2 are MDHEN and SYDVKM. CDR3 size: 15 residues. CDR3 nucleotide sequence: TGTGCCAGCAGTTCCCCGAATTACTCCTACAATGAGCAGTTCTTC. Its protein product is CASSSPNYSYNEQFF.

This clonotype was observed many times. The chain employs TRBV6-2 or TRBV6-3 and TRBJ2-2, with 8 bases that match TRBD2. Germline trimming cut 0 bases from V and 1 base from J; bases unmatched to any gene: 4. The germline CDR1 and CDR2 sequences are MNHEY and SVGEGT. The CDR3 is 17 residues long. This chain's CDR3 is CASSYSRSGRNTGELFF. In DNA, the CDR3 is TGTGCCAGCAGTTACTCGAGGAGCGGGAGGAACACCGGGGAGCTGTTTTTT.

In its sample, this clonotype was seen many times. The V and J genes are TRBV6-6 and TRBJ2-7; D is unresolved. Germline CDR1 and CDR2: MNHNY and SVGAGI (reference sequence). V gave up 2 bases and J gave up 2 bases, with 10 bases separating them. The CDR3 loop spans 14 amino acids. The CDR3 loop reads CASSYIGEAYEQYF. Here the CDR3 DNA reads TGTGCCAGCAGTTACATTGGGGAAGCCTACGAGCAGTACTTC.

This clonotype was seen repeatedly, ten times or more. This rearrangement joins TRBV19 to TRBJ1-1; D possibly corresponds to TRBD1 (5 bases). Germline CDR1 LNHDA, CDR2 SQIVND (reference sequence). CDR3 length equals 14 residues. V was pared by 3 bases and J by 10 bases, with 18 bases between. CDR3 amino acids: CASSISPGQRGAFF. The DNA for the CDR3 is TGTGCCAGTAGTATCTCCCCCGGCCAAAGGGGAGCTTTCTTT.

V usage is TRBV3-1 and J usage is TRBJ2-5; D gene unclear. Germline CDR1 is LGHDT and CDR2 is YNNKEL (reference sequence). V dropped 4 bases and J dropped 7 bases, with 10 bases sitting between them. The CDR3 covers 12 residues. For the CDR3, the DNA is TGTGCCAGCAGCCCAACGCGTTGGACCCAGTACTTC. It yields the protein CASSPTRWTQYF.